The clone carrying this T cell receptor (beta chain) was seen repeatedly, ten times or more. Transcripts of RNA were the source for amplifying TCR beta CDR3 regions. HTBI primers served in a first-round RT-PCR, which a second-round multiplex PCR followed. MiXCR, applied by TCRdb to the multiplex PCR reads, yields one record per CDR3 protein. This sample has fewer than 400,000 distinct CDR3 sequences; 15% to 20% occur once, and the top ten carry approximately 1.4%. The data are from a study of Graves' ophthalmopathy and Graves' hyperthyroidism. The J segment lost 3 bases and the V segment lost 3 bases, leaving 7 bases of the junction unmatched. Per germline, CDR1 LNHNV and CDR2 YYDKDF (reference sequence). This CDR3 has 16 residues.

The clonotype originates from a young woman with Graves' ophthalmopathy. V and J are TRBV15 and TRBJ2-2; 7 bases fit TRBD2. Sequenced material: peripheral blood. CDR3 in amino acids: CATSRPQRGYTGELFF. Here the CDR3 DNA reads TGTGCCACCAGCAGGCCCCAGCGGGGTTACACCGGGGAGCTGTTTTTT.